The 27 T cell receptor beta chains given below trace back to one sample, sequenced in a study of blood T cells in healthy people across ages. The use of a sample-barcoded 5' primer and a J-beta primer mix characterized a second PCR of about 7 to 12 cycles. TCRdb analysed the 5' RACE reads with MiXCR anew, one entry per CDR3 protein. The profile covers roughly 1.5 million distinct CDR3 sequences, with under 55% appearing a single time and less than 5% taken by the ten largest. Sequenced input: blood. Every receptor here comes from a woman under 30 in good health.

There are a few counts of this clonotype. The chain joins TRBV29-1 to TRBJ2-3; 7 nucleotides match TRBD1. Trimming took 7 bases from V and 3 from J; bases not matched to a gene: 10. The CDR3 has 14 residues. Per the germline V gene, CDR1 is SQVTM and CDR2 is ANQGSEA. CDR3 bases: TGCAGCGCCCGAGACAGGGTGGGGACAGATACGCAGTATTTT. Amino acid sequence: CSARDRVGTDTQYF.

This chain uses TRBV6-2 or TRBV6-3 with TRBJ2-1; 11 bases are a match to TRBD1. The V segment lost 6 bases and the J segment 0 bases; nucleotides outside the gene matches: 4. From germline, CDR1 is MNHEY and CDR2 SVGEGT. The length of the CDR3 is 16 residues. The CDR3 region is CASRRGTGGSYNEQFF. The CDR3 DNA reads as TGTGCCAGCAGACGCGGGACAGGGGGCTCCTACAATGAGCAGTTCTTC.

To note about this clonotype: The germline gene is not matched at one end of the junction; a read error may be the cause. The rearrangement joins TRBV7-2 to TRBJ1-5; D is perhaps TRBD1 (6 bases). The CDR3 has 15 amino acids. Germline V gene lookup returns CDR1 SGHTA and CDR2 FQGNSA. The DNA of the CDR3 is TGTGCCAGCGGCTTAAGGGGGAGGGGACTTCAGCCCCAGCATTTT. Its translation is CASGLRGRGLQPQHF.

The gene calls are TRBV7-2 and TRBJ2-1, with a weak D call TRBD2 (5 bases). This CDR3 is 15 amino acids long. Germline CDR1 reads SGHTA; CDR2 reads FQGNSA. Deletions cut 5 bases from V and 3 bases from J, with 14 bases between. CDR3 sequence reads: CASSSLATLYNEQFF. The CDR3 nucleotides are TGTGCCAGCAGCAGCCTAGCTACTCTCTACAATGAGCAGTTCTTC.

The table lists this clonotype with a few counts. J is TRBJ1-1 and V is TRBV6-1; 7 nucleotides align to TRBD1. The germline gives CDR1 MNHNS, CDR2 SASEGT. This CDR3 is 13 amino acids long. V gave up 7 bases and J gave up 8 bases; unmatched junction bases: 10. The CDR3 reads CASTQRQGPEAFF. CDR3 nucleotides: TGTGCCAGCACCCAGCGACAGGGCCCAGAAGCTTTCTTT.

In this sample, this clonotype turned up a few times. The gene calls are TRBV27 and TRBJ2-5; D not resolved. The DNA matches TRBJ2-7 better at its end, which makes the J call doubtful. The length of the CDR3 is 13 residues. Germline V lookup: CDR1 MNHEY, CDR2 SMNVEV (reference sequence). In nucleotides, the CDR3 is TGTGCCAGCAGTTATTCCCTCATCCACGAGCAGTACTTC. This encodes CASSYSLIHEQYF.

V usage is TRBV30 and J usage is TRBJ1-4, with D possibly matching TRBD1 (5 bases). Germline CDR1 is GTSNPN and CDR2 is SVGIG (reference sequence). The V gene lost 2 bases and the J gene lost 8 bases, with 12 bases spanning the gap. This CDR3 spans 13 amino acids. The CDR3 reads CAWSTAGLEKLFF. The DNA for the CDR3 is TGTGCCTGGAGTACAGCAGGGTTGGAAAAACTGTTTTTT.

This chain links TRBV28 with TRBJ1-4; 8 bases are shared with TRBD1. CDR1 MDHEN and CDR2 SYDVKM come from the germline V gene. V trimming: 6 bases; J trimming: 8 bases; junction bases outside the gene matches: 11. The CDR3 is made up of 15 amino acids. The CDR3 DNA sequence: TGTGCCAGCAGCAAGAGCAGGGGGCGTCGGGAAAAACTGTTTTTT. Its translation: CASSKSRGRREKLFF.

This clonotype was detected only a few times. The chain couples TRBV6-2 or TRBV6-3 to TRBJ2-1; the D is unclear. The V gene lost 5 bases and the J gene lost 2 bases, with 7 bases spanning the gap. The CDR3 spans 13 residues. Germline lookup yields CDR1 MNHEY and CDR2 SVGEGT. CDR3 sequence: CASSDGPYNEQFF. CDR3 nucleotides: TGTGCCAGCAGTGACGGGCCCTACAATGAGCAGTTCTTC.

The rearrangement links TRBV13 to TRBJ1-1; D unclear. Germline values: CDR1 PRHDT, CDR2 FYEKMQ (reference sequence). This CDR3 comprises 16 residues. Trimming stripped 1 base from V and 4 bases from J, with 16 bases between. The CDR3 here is CASSLAPVGSGTEAFF. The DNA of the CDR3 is TGTGCCAGCAGCTTAGCCCCGGTTGGTTCCGGCACTGAAGCTTTCTTT. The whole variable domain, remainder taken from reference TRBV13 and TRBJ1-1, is AAGVIQSPRHLIKEKRETATLKCYPIPRHDTVYWYQQGPGQDPQFLISFYEKMQSDKGSIPDRFSAQQFSDYHSELNMSSLELGDSALYFCASSLAPVGSGTEAFFGQGTRLTVV.

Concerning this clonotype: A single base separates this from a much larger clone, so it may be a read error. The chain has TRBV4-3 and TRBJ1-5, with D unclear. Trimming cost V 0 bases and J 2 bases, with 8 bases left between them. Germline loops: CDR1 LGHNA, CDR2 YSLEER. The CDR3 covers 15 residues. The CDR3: CASSQDPGRNQPQHF. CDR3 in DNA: TGCGCCAGCAGCCAAGATCCTGGTCGCAATCAGCCCCAGCATTTT.

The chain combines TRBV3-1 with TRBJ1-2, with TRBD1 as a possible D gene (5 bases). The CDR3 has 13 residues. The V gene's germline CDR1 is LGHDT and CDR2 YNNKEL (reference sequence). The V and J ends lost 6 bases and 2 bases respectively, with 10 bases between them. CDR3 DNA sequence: TGTGCCAGCAGATCTCAGGGAAACTATGGCTACACCTTC. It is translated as CASRSQGNYGYTF.

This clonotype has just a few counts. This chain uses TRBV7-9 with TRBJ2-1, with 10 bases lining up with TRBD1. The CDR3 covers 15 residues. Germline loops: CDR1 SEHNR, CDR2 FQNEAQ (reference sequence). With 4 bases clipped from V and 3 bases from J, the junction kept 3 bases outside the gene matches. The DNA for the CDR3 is TGTGCCAGCAGCTATCGGACAGGGGGCTACAATGAGCAGTTCTTC. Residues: CASSYRTGGYNEQFF.

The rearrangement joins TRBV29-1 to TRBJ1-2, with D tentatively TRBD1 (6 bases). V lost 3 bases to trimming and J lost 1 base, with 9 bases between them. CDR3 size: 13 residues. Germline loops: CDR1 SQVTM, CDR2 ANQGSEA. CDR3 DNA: TGCAGCGTTGATGGAGGGGGTAACTATGGCTACACCTTC. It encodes CSVDGGGNYGYTF.

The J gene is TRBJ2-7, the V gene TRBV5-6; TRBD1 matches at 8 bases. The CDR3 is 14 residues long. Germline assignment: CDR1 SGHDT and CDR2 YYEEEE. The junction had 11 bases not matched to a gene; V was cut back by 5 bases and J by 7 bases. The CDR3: CASRLRDRSYEQYF. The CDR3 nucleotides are TGTGCCAGCAGGCTCCGGGACAGGTCTTATGAGCAGTACTTC.

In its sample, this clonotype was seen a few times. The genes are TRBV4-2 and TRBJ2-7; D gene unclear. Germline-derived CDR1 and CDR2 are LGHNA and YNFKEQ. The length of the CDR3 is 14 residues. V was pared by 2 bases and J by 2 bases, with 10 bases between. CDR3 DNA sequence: TGTGCCAGCAGCCAACAAGGCCTTACCTACGAGCAGTACTTC. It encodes CASSQQGLTYEQYF.

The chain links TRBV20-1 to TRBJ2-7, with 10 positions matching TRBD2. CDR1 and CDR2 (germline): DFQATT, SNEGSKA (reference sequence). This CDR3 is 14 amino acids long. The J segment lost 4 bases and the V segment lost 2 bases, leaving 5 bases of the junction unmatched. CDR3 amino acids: CSARRLAGVYEQYF. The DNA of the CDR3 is TGCAGTGCTAGACGGCTAGCGGGAGTGTACGAGCAGTACTTC.

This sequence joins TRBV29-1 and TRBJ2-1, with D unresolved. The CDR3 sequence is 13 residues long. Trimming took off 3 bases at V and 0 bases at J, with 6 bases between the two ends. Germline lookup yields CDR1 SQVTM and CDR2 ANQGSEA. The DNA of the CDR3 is TGCAGCGTTGATAAGGGCTCCTACAATGAGCAGTTCTTC. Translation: CSVDKGSYNEQFF.

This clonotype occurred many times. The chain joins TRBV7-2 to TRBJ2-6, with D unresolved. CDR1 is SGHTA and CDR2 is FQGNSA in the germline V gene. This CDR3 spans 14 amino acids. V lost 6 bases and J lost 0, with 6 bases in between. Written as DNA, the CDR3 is TGTGCCAGCAGATTCAGCTCTGGGGCCAACGTCCTGACTTTC. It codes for CASRFSSGANVLTF. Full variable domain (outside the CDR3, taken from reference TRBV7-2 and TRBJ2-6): GAGVSQSPSNKVTEKGKDVELRCDPISGHTALYWYRQSLGQGLEFLIYFQGNSAPDKSGLPSDRFSAERTGGSVSTLTIQRTQQEDSAVYLCASRFSSGANVLTFGAGSRLTVL.

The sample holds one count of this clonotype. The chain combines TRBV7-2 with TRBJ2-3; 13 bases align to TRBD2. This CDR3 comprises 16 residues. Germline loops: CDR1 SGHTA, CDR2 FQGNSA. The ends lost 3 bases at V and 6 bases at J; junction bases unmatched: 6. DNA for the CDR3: TGTGCCAGCAGCTTCAGACTAGCGGGGGGAGGGGATACGCAGTATTTT. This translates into CASSFRLAGGGDTQYF.

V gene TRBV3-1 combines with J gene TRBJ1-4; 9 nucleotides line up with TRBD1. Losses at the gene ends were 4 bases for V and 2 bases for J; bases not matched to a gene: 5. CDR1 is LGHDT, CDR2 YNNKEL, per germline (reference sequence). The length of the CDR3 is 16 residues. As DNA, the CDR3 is TGTGCCAGCAGCCCGCCGGGACAGGGTACTAATGAAAAACTGTTTTTT. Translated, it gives CASSPPGQGTNEKLFF.

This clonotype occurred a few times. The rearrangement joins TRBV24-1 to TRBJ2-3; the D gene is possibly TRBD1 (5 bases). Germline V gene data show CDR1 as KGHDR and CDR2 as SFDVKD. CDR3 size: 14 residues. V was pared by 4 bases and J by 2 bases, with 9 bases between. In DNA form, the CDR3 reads TGTGCCACCAGTGAAGGGGTGGCCACAGATACGCAGTATTTT. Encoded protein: CATSEGVATDTQYF.

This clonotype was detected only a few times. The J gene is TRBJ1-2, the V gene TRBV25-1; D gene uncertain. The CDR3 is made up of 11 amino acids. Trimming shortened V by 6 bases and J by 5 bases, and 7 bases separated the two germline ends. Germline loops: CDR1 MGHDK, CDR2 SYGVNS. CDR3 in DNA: TGTGCCAGCAGCGGGCAGTATGGCTACACCTTC. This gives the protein CASSGQYGYTF.

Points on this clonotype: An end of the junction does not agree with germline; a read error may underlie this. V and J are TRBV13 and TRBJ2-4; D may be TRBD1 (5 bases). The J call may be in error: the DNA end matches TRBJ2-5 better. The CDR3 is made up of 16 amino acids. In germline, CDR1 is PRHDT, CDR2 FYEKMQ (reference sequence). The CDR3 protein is CAGSLAPQGYQETQYF. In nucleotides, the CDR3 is TGTGCCGGCAGCTTAGCCCCCCAGGGATACCAAGAGACCCAGTACTTC.

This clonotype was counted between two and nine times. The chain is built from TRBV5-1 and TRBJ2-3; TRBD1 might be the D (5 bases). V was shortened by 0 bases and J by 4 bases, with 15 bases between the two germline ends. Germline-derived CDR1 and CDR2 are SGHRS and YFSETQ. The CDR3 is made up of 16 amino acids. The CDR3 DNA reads TGCGCCAGCAGCTTGGTGGTGGGGCAAGGATCAGATACGCAGTATTTT. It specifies CASSLVVGQGSDTQYF.

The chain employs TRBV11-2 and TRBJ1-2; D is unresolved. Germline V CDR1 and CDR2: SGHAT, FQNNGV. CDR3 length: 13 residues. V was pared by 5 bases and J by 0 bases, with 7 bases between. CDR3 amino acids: CASSPLTNYGYTF. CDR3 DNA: TGTGCCAGCAGCCCCCTAACTAACTATGGCTACACCTTC.

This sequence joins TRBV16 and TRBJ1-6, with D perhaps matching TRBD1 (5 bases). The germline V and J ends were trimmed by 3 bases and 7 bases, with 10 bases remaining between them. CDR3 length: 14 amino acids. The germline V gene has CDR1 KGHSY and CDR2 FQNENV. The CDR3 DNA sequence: TGTGCCAGCAGCCAGAGTGGGGGGAATTCACCCCTCCACTTT. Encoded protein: CASSQSGGNSPLHF.